One sample yielded the 3 T cell receptor beta chains listed below, sequenced in a study of a mutant IDH1 vaccine in newly diagnosed glioma. Time point defined: week 35, safety follow-up. All doses held 300 ug of mutant IDH1 20-mer peptide, with topical imiquimod. Profiling relied on immunoSEQ multiplex PCR, and the TCRdb table lists in-frame clones only, not all of them. Of about 32,000 clones in the sample, over 75% were seen once. These receptors have no known antigen. The sequencing here drew on PBMCs, taken from a glioma patient whose treatment included an IDH1 peptide vaccine. These receptors were collected from a middle-aged man with glioma. Some clones in this sample may be carry-over from other donors' samples.

V gene TRBV19 combines with J gene TRBJ2-1, with D maybe TRBD2 (7 bases). This CDR3 is 15 amino acids long. Germline values: CDR1 LNHDA, CDR2 SQIVND (reference sequence). The V gene lost 1 base and the J gene lost 3 bases, with 10 bases spanning the gap. The DNA of the CDR3 is TGTGCCAGTAGTATAGTCGGGGGGCGCTACAATGAGCAGTTCTTC. Translation gives CASSIVGGRYNEQFF.

As DNA, the CDR3 is TGCGCCAGCTCGACAGGGTTCAATTCACCCCTCCACTTT. Translation gives CASSTGFNSPLHF. The rearrangement links TRBV4-3 to TRBJ1-6; 7 nucleotides agree with TRBD1. Unmatched junction bases numbered 5, after V lost 8 bases and J lost 7 bases. CDR1 is LGHNA and CDR2 is YSLEER in the germline V gene. CDR3 length: 13 amino acids.

V usage is TRBV7-8 and J usage is TRBJ2-1; 8 bases are shared with TRBD2. This CDR3 has 15 amino acids. Losses at the gene ends were 6 bases for V and 5 bases for J; bases not matched to a gene: 9. Germline loops: CDR1 SGHVS, CDR2 FQNEAQ. Written as DNA, the CDR3 is TGTGCCAGCAGGGGGGGACTAGAGATTCACAATGAGCAGTTCTTC. This gives the protein CASRGGLEIHNEQFF.